These T cell receptor beta chains were read from a single sample in a study of T cell responses to AZD1222 COVID-19 vaccine. The repertoire was sequenced with immunoSEQ multiplex PCR; TCRdb's copy has only in-frame clones and lacks some. The table includes fewer than 130,000 clones, roughly nine tenths detected once. The specimen comprised peripheral blood, sampled on day 0 of AZD1222 vaccination. These receptors all come from an adult in good health. The CDR3 runs from the conserved cysteine through the conserved F or W. Fields, in order: J gene, V gene, D gene, clone size, CDR3 DNA, CDR3 protein. D genes are given only for firm matches. Clone size is stated in some rows and not others, as once, few, many or a class when expanded.

>TRBJ1-1|TRBV28|.|.
TGTGCCAGCGACGGATACACTGAAGCTTTCTTT
CASDGYTEAFF
>TRBJ1-6|TRBV7-3|.|.
TGTGCCAGCAGCGCGGGGGTAAATTCACCCCTCCACTTT
CASSAGVNSPLHF
>TRBJ1-3|TRBV2|TRBD1|.
TGTGCCAGCAGCCGCGACAGGGGCTCCTCTGGAAACACCATATATTTT
CASSRDRGSSGNTIYF
>TRBJ2-7|TRBV18|TRBD1|.
TGTGCCAGCTCCCAAAATGGGGGACAGGGGTACGAGCAGTACTTC
CASSQNGGQGYEQYF
>TRBJ1-1|TRBV5-1|.|once
TGCGCCAGCAGGAACAGGGAGGGTGAAGCTTTCTTT
CASRNREGEAFF
>TRBJ1-6|TRBV27|.|.
TGTGCCAGCAGTTTATCAGTAGGAGGAGTTCGGTCACCCCTCCACTTT
CASSLSVGGVRSPLHF
>TRBJ1-5|TRBV6-5|.|.
TGTGCCAGCATCCGGGGGGGGAGCAATCAGCCCCAGCATTTT
CASIRGGSNQPQHF
>TRBJ2-3|TRBV27|.|.
TGTGCCAGCAGTCCACCCCCGGATACGCAGTATTTT
CASSPPPDTQYF
>TRBJ1-2|TRBV5-6|.|.
TGTGCCAGCAGCTTGGGCTATGGCTACACCTTC
CASSLGYGYTF
>TRBJ2-1|TRBV5-1|TRBD1|.
TGCGCCAGCAGCTGGGGGACAGCGAGCTCCTACAATGAGCAGTTCTTC
CASSWGTASSYNEQFF
>TRBJ2-7|TRBV5-1|.|few
TGCGCCAGCAGCTTGACCGGCTCCTACGAGCAGTACTTC
CASSLTGSYEQYF
>TRBJ2-2|TRBV3-1/TRBV3-2|.|.
TGTGCCAGCAGCCAAAAGATGTCGGGACCCGGGGAGCTGTTTTTT
CASSQKMSGPGELFF
>TRBJ2-5|TRBV19|.|.
TGTGCCAGTAGTATGAGGGGAAGAGAGACCCAGTACTTC
CASSMRGRETQYF
>TRBJ2-2|TRBV27|TRBD1|few
TGTGCCAGCAGTCGATCACAGGGGGTTAGCGCGAACACCGGGGAGCTGTTTTTT
CASSRSQGVSANTGELFF
>TRBJ1-1|TRBV7-9|.|once
TGTGCCAGCAGCCGGGACACCCGAAGAGCTTTCTTT
CASSRDTRRAFF
>TRBJ2-1|TRBV5-1|TRBD2|.
TGCGCCAGCAGCTTGGTCCCTAGCGGGGGGCAGGGCAATGAGCAGTTCTTC
CASSLVPSGGQGNEQFF
>TRBJ1-1|TRBV14|.|.
TGTGCCAGCAGCTCAACATTGGGGGTAGAAGCTTTCTTT
CASSSTLGVEAFF
>TRBJ2-1|TRBV28|.|.
TGTGCCAGCACTACGCGGAGGCTAGCGCAAGGGTCCTACAATGAGCAGTTCTTC
CASTTRRLAQGSYNEQFF
>TRBJ2-1|TRBV4-1|TRBD2|.
TGCGCCAGCAGCCAACCTAGCGGGTATTACAATGAGCAGTTCTTC
CASSQPSGYYNEQFF
>TRBJ2-7|TRBV5-6|TRBD1|once
TGTGCCAGCAGATCCCTAGACAGGGGCGAGCAGTACTTC
CASRSLDRGEQYF
>TRBJ2-7|TRBV29-1|.|.
TGCAGCGTTGAAGACCCTGGCGAGCAGTACTTC
CSVEDPGEQYF
>TRBJ1-5|TRBV15|.|once
TGTGCCACCAGCAGAGACCTGAATCAGCCCCAGCATTTT
CATSRDLNQPQHF
>TRBJ1-5|TRBV7-2|.|.
TGTGCCAGCAGCTTAGGTCGGGGACATCAGCCCCAGCATTTT
CASSLGRGHQPQHF
>TRBJ2-1|TRBV9|TRBD2|.
TGTGCCAGCAGCGTCGGGGGGAACTCCTACAATGAGCAGTTCTTC
CASSVGGNSYNEQFF
>TRBJ2-7|TRBV19|TRBD1|.
TGTGCCAGTAGCCCTGCCGGGACAGGGTTCGACGAGCAGTACTTC
CASSPAGTGFDEQYF
>TRBJ2-2|TRBV18|.|.
TGTGCCAGCTCCCGGAGGCCCAGCGGTAACACCGGGGAGCTGTTTTTT
CASSRRPSGNTGELFF
>TRBJ2-3|TRBV11-1|TRBD1|.
TGTGCCAACAGCCCCGGGACAGGGGACAGAGGTACGCAGTATTTT
CANSPGTGDRGTQYF
>TRBJ1-5|TRBV7-2|.|.
TGTGCCAGCAGCTTAGTGGTAAATGGCAATCAGCCCCAGCATTTT
CASSLVVNGNQPQHF
>TRBJ1-2|TRBV2|TRBD1|.
TGTGCCAGCAGGTCCAACCGGGACAGTGAACGAGGCTACACCTTC
CASRSNRDSERGYTF
>TRBJ1-2|TRBV18|.|.
TGTGCCAGCTCACCCGATAACTATGGCTACACCTTC
CASSPDNYGYTF
>TRBJ1-1|TRBV18|TRBD1|.
TGTGCCAGCTCCCCCGGGACAGGGGGCGCGTCGGACACTGAAGCTTTCTTT
CASSPGTGGASDTEAFF
>TRBJ1-5|TRBV11-2|.|.
TGTGCCAGCAGTACCGGGACATATAGCGGTCAGCCCCAGCATTTT
CASSTGTYSGQPQHF
>TRBJ2-7|TRBV7-2|TRBD2|.
TGTGCCAGCAGCTTCGGGACTAGCGGGAGAGAAGAGCAGTACTTC
CASSFGTSGREEQYF
>TRBJ2-3|TRBV12-3/TRBV12-4|.|.
TGTGCCAGCAACTCGCTGACAGATACGCAGTATTTT
CASNSLTDTQYF
>TRBJ2-7|TRBV5-1|TRBD1|.
TGCGCCAGCTCGGGACAGGGGGAATACGAGCAGTACTTC
CASSGQGEYEQYF
>TRBJ2-7|TRBV29-1|.|.
TGCAGCGTTGGGGCGACAGTTAACCCGCGCGAGCAGTACTTC
CSVGATVNPREQYF
>TRBJ1-4|TRBV2|.|.
TGTGCCAGCAGGCGGGGGCAGCAAGAAAAACTGTTTTTT
CASRRGQQEKLFF
>TRBJ1-4|TRBV5-1|.|.
TGCGCCAGCAGCCCTAATGCGGGGAGGGAAGAAAAACTGTTTTTT
CASSPNAGREEKLFF
>TRBJ2-4|TRBV19|.|.
TGTGCCAGTACGGAGGGGCTTTTACTAGCCAAAAACATTCAGTACTTC
CASTEGLLLAKNIQYF
>TRBJ2-2|TRBV2|.|.
TGTGCCAGCAGTCTAACTAGGACCGGGGAGCTGTTTTTT
CASSLTRTGELFF
>TRBJ1-4|TRBV19|.|.
TGTGCCAGTAGTATCATAGGGAATGAAAAACTGTTTTTT
CASSIIGNEKLFF
>TRBJ2-1|TRBV4-2|.|.
TGTGCCAGCAGCCAAGGGCTGGGGGAGAGCTCCTACAATGAGCAGTTCTTC
CASSQGLGESSYNEQFF
>TRBJ1-6|TRBV6-4|TRBD1|.
TGTGCCAGCAGCACGGACAGGGGAAGGAGATCACCCCTCCACTTT
CASSTDRGRRSPLHF